The 7 T cell receptor beta chains in this list originate from one sample, sequenced in a study of blood T cells in healthy people across ages. Then a second PCR, running about 6 to 11 cycles, was carried out with a sample-barcoded 5' primer and a J-beta primer mix. Each CDR3 protein gets one entry after TCRdb re-called the 5' RACE reads with MiXCR. The sample carries 1.5 million to 2 million distinct CDR3 sequences, approximately 30% recorded once. Source material: blood. The receptor set was obtained from a woman under 40 in good health.

The chain recombines TRBV5-1 with TRBJ1-1, with D tentatively TRBD1 (6 bases). The germline V gene encodes CDR1 SGHRS and CDR2 YFSETQ. CDR3 length equals 19 residues. V lost 4 bases to trimming and J lost 1 base, with 26 bases between them. Written as DNA, the CDR3 is TGCGCCAGCAGCCCTACCCACTCACAGGGCAGGGGCCCGAACACTGAAGCTTTCTTT. Amino acid sequence: CASSPTHSQGRGPNTEAFF. The full variable domain, in which reference TRBV5-1 and TRBJ1-1 provide the parts outside the CDR3, is KAGVTQTPRYLIKTRGQQVTLSCSPISGHRSVSWYQQTPGQGLQFLFEYFSETQRNKGNFPGRFSGRQFSNSRSEMNVSTLELGDSALYLCASSPTHSQGRGPNTEAFFGQGTRLTVV.

The V and J genes are TRBV6-2 or TRBV6-3 and TRBJ2-1; no clear D. The CDR3 has 13 residues. Trimming removed 8 bases at V and 6 bases at J, with 14 bases between. Germline V gene data show CDR1 as MNHEY and CDR2 as SVGEGT. The CDR3 sequence: CASGQARINEQFF. In DNA form, the CDR3 reads TGTGCCAGCGGGCAGGCTCGGATCAATGAGCAGTTCTTC.

This chain joins TRBV5-1 and TRBJ2-1; 7 nucleotides agree with TRBD2. Trimming took 0 bases from V and 5 from J; bases not matched to a gene: 8. There are 16 residues in the CDR3. CDR1 SGHRS and CDR2 YFSETQ come from the germline V gene. CDR3 sequence reads: CASSLGRESWDNEQFF. The CDR3 DNA sequence: TGCGCCAGCAGCTTGGGGCGGGAGTCGTGGGACAATGAGCAGTTCTTC.

V usage is TRBV28 and J usage is TRBJ1-5; 9 bases are shared with TRBD1. CDR3 length equals 16 residues. Trimming cost V 8 bases and J 1 base; bases outside gene matches: 9. The germline gives CDR1 MDHEN, CDR2 SYDVKM. CDR3 sequence reads: CASVGTGSLSNQPQHF. The CDR3 DNA follows: TGTGCCAGCGTGGGGACAGGGAGCCTAAGCAATCAGCCCCAGCATTTT.

As concerns this clonotype: A much larger clone differs from this one at a single base, so this may be a read error. The rearrangement links TRBV9 to TRBJ2-1; 7 bases fit TRBD2. Germline-derived CDR1 and CDR2 are SGDLS and YYNGEE. CDR3 length equals 16 residues. CDR3: CASSVTSGVSYNGQFF. As DNA, the CDR3 is TGTGCCAGCAGCGTAACAAGCGGGGTGAGTTACAATGGGCAGTTCTTC.

This clonotype was seen only a few times. The chain has TRBV5-1 and TRBJ2-1; D possibly corresponds to TRBD2 (6 bases). CDR3 length: 16 amino acids. Trimming stripped 3 bases from V and 0 bases from J, with 13 bases between. The V gene's germline CDR1 is SGHRS and CDR2 YFSETQ. CDR3 nucleotides: TGCGCCAGCAGCTCTTGGGTCGGGAGCTCCTACAATGAGCAGTTCTTC. It is translated as CASSSWVGSSYNEQFF.

This clonotype has more than one count but fewer than ten. The J gene is TRBJ1-2, the V gene TRBV10-2, with a weak D call TRBD1 (5 bases). CDR1 and CDR2 from the germline V gene are WSHSY and SAAADI. Trimming removed 0 bases at V and 7 bases at J, with 12 bases between. The CDR3 consists of 14 residues. The CDR3 nucleotides are TGCGCCAGCAGTGAGTCTCAGGGAGGATCTGGCTACACCTTC. Translating it yields CASSESQGGSGYTF.